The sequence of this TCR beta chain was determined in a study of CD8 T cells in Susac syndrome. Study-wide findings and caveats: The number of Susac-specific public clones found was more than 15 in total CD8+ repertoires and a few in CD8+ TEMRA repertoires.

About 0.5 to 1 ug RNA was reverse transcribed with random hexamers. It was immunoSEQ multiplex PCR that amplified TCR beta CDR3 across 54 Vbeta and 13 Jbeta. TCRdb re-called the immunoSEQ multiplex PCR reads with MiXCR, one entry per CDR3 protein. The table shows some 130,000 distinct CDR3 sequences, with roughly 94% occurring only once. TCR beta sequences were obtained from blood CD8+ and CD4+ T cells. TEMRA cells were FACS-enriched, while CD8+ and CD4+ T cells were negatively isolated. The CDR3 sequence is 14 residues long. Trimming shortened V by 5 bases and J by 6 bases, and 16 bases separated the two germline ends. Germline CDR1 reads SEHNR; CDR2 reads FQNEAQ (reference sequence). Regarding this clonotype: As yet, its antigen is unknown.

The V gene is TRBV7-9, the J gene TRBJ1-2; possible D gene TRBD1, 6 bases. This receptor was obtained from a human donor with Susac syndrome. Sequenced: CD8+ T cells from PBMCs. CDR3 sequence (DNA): TGTGCCAGCAGCCCTCTGGGGGGGGCCGATGGCTACACCTTC. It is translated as CASSPLGGADGYTF.